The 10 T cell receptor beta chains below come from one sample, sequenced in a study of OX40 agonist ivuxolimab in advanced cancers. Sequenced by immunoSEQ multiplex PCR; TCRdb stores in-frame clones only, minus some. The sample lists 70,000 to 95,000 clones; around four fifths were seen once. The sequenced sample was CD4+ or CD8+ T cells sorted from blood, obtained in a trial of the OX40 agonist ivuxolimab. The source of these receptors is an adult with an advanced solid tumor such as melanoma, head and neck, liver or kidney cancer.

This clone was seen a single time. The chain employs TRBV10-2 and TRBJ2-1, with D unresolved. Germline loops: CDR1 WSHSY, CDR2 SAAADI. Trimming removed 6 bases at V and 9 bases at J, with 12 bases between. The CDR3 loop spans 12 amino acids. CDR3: CASSLPGAEQFF. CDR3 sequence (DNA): TGCGCCAGCAGCCTCCCCGGCGCTGAGCAGTTCTTC.

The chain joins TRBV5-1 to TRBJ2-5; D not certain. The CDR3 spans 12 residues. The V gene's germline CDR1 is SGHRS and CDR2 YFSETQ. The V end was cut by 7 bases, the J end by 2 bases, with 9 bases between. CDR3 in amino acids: CASARPQETQYF. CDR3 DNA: TGCGCCAGCGCTAGGCCACAAGAGACCCAGTACTTC.

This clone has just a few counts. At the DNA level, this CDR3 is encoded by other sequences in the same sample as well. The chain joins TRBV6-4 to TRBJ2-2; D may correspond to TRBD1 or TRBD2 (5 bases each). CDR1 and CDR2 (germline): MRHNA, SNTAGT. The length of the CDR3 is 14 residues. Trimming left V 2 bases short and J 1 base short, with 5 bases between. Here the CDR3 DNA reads TGTGCCAGCAGTGACGGGGGGAACACCGGGGAGCTGTTTTTT. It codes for CASSDGGNTGELFF.

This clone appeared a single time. CDR3 amino acids: CASSYSTGVNGYTF. As DNA, the CDR3 is TGTGCCAGCAGTTACTCGACAGGGGTGAATGGCTACACCTTC. V is TRBV6-5 and J is TRBJ1-2; 8 bases map to TRBD1. The CDR3 covers 14 residues. Trimming at V came to 0 bases and at J to 6 bases, leaving 3 bases not matched to a gene. CDR1 and CDR2 (germline): MNHEY, SVGAGI.

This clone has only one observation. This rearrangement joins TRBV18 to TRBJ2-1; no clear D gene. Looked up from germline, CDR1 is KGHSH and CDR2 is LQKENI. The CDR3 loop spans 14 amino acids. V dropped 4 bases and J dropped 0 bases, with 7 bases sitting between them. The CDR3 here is CASSLQSSYNEQFF. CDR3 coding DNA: TGTGCCAGCTCACTCCAGAGCTCCTACAATGAGCAGTTCTTC.

CDR3 nucleotide sequence: TGTGCCAGCAGTTTAGGGGACAAGAACACCGGGGAGCTGTTTTTT. Its translation is CASSLGDKNTGELFF. J is TRBJ2-2 and V is TRBV2; the D gene is possibly TRBD1 (6 bases). CDR1 is SNHLY and CDR2 is FYNNEI in the germline V gene. V was pared by 5 bases and J by 1 base, with 11 bases between. The length of the CDR3 is 15 residues.

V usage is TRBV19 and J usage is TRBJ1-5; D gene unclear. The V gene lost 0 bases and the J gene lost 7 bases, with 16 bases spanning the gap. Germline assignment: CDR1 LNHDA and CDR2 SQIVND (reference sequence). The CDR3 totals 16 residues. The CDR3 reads CASSIDRVAPPQPQHF. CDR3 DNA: TGTGCCAGTAGTATAGATCGAGTAGCCCCCCCCCAGCCCCAGCATTTT.

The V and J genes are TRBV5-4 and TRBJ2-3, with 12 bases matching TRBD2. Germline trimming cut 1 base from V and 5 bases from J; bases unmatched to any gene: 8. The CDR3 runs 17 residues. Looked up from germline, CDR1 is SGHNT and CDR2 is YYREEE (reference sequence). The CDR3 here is CASSLSSGGGLGDTQYF. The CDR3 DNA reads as TGTGCCAGCAGCTTGTCTAGCGGGGGGGGCCTCGGAGATACGCAGTATTTT.

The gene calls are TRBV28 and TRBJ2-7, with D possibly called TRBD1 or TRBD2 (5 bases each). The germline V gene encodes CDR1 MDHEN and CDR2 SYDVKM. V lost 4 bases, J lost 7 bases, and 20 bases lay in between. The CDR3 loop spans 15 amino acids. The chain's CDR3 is CASSSPGWGIGEQYF. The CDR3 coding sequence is TGTGCCAGCAGTTCCCCAGGGTGGGGGATTGGGGAGCAGTACTTC.

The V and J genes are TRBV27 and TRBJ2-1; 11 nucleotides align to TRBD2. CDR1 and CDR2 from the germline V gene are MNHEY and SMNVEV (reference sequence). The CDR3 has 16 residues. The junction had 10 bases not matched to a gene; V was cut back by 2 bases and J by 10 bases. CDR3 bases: TGTGCCAGCAGTTTACAAATAGCGGGAGGGCCGTGGGAGCAGTTCTTC. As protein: CASSLQIAGGPWEQFF.